This paragraph covers one T cell receptor beta chain sequence. With 60 Vbeta and 13 Jbeta primers, the PCR was carried out. Generated by immunoSEQ multiplex PCR, the TCRdb table keeps only in-frame clones and is missing some. This table holds 150,000 to 200,000 clones, roughly four fifths found once. The data were taken from a study of cytomegalovirus exposure and HLA in healthy donors. CDR3 length equals 17 residues. Germline lookup yields CDR1 SEHNR and CDR2 FQNEAQ (reference sequence). V lost 5 bases, J lost 0 bases, and 20 bases lay in between. The sample taken for sequencing was PBMCs. J is TRBJ2-7 and V is TRBV7-9; the D is unclear. This TCR came from a woman aged 40 to 50 in good health and CMV-seronegative. CDR3 amino acids: CASSPLLSLNRSYEQYF. The CDR3 coding sequence is TGTGCCAGCAGCCCTTTGCTTAGCCTGAACCGCTCCTACGAGCAGTACTTC.